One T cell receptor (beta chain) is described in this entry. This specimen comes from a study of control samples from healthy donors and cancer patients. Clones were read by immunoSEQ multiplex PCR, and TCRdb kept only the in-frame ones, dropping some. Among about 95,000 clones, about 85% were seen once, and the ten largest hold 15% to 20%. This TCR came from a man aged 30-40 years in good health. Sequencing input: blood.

The CDR3 bases are TGTGCCAGCAGTCAGGGACTAGCGGGGGGGCGAGAGCAGTTCTTC. This sequence encodes CASSQGLAGGREQFF. The genes are TRBV6-5 and TRBJ2-1; TRBD2 aligns across 16 bases. Germline assignment: CDR1 MNHEY and CDR2 SVGAGI. CDR3 length: 15 residues. V was pared by 5 bases and J by 10 bases, with 5 bases of the junction left unmatched.